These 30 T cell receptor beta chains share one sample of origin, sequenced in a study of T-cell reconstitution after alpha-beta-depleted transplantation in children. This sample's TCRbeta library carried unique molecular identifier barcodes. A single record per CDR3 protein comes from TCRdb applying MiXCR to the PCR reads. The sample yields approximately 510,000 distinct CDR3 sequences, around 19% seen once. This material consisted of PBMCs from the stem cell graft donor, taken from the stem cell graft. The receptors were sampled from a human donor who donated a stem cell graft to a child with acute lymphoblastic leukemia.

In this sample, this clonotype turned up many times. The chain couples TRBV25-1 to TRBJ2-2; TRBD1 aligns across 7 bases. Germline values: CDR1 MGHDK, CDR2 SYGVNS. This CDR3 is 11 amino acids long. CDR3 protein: CSTGDTGELFF. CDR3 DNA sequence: TGTTCAACAGGGGACACCGGGGAGCTGTTTTTT.

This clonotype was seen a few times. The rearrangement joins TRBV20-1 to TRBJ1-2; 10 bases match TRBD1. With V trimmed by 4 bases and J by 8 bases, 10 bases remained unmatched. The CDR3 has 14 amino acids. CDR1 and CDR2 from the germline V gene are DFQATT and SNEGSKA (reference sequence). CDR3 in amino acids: CSATETGGAEGYTF. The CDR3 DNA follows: TGCAGTGCTACCGAGACAGGGGGCGCGGAGGGCTACACCTTC.

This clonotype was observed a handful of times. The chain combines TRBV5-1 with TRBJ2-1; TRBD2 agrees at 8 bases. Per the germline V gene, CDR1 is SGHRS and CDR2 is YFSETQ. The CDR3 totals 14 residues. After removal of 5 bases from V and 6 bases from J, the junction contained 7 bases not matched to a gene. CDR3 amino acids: CASRARLAINEQFF. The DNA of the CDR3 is TGCGCCAGCAGGGCGAGACTAGCGATCAATGAGCAGTTCTTC.

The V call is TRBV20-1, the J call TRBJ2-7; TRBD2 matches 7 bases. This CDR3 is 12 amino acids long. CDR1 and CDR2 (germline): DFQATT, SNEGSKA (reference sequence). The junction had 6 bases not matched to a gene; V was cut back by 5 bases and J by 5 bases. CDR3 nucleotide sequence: TGCAGTGCTTCGTCTAGCGGCCACGAGCAGTACTTC. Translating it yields CSASSSGHEQYF.

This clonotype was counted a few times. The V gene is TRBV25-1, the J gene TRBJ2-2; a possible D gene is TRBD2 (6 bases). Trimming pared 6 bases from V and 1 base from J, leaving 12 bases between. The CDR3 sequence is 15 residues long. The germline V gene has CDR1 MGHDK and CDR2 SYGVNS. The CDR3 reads CASRLGGKNTGELFF. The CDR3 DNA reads TGTGCCAGCAGGCTCGGGGGAAAGAACACCGGGGAGCTGTTTTTT.

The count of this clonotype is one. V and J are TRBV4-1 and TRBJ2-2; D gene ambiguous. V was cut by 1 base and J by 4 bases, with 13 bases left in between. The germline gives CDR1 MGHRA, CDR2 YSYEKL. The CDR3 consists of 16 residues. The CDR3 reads CASSQAGVSATGELFF. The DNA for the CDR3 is TGCGCCAGCAGCCAAGCTGGCGTCTCTGCCACCGGGGAGCTGTTTTTT.

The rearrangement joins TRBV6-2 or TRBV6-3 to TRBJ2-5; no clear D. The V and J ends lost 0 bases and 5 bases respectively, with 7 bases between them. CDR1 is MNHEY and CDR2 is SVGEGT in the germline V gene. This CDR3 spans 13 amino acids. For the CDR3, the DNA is TGTGCCAGCAGTTACTCACAAAGTGAGACCCAGTACTTC. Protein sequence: CASSYSQSETQYF.

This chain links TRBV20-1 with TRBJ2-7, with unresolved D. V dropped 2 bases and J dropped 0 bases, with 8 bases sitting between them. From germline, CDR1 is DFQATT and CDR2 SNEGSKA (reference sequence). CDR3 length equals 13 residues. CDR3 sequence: CSARTWASYEQYF. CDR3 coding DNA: TGCAGTGCTAGAACCTGGGCCTCCTACGAGCAGTACTTC.

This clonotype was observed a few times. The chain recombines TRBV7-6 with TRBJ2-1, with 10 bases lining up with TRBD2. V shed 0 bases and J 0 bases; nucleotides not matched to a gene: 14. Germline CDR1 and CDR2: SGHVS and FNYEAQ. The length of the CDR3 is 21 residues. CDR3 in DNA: TGTGCCAGCAGCTTAGCCCCCGGGCTAGCGGGAGTTATGAGCTCCTACAATGAGCAGTTCTTC. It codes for CASSLAPGLAGVMSSYNEQFF.

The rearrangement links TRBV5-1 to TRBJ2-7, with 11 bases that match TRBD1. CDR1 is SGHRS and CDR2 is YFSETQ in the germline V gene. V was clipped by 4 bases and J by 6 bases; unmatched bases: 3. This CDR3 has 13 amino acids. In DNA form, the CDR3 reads TGCGCCAGCAGCCGGACAGGGGGCCCCGAGCAGTACTTC. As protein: CASSRTGGPEQYF.

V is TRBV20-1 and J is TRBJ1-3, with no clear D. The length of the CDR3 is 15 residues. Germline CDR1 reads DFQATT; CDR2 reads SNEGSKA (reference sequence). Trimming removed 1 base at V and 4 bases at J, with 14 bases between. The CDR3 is CSARAILYPGNTIYF. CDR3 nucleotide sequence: TGCAGTGCTAGAGCCATCCTCTATCCCGGAAACACCATATATTTT.

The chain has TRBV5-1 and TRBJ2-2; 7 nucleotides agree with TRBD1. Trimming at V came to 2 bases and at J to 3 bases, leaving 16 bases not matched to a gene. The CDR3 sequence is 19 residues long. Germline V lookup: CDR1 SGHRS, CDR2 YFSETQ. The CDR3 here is CASSFGAGLRGQDTGELFF. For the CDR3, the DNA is TGCGCCAGCAGCTTTGGGGCCGGGTTGAGGGGGCAGGACACCGGGGAGCTGTTTTTT.

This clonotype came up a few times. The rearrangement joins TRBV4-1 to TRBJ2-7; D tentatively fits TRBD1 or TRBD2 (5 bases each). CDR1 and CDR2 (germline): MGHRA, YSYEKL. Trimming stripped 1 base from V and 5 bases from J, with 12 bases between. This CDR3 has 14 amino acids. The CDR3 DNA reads TGCGCCAGCAGCCAAGTTGGGGGAGCCGACGAGCAGTACTTC. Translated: CASSQVGGADEQYF.

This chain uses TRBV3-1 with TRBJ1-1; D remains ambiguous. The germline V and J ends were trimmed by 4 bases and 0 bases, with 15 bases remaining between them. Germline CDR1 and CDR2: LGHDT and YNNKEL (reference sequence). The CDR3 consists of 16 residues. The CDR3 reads CASSPSKQKMNTEAFF. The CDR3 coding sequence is TGTGCCAGCAGCCCGTCTAAACAGAAGATGAACACTGAAGCTTTCTTT. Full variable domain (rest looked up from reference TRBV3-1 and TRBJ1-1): DTAVSQTPKYLVTQMGNDKSIKCEQNLGHDTMYWYKQDSKKFLKIMFSYNNKELIINETVPNRFSPKSPDKAHLNLHINSLELGDSAVYFCASSPSKQKMNTEAFFGQGTRLTVV.

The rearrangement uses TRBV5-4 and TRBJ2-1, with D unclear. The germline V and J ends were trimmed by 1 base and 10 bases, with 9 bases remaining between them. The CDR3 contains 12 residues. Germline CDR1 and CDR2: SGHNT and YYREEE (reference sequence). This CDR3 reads CASSLSPEEQFF. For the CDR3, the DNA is TGTGCCAGCAGCTTGTCCCCGGAGGAGCAGTTCTTC.

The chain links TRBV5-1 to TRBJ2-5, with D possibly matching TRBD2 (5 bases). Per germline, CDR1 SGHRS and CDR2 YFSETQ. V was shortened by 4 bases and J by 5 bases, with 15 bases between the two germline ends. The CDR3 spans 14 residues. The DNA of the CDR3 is TGCGCCAGCAGCCTGACACCTAGAGGGGAGACCCAGTACTTC. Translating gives CASSLTPRGETQYF.

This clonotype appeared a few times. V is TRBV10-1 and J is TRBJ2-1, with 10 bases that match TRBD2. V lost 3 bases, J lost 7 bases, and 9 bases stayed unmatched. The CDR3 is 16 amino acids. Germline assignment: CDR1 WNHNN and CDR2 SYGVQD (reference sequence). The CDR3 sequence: CASSDRRLAGLNEQFF. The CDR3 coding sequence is TGCGCCAGCAGTGACCGGAGACTAGCGGGTTTGAATGAGCAGTTCTTC.

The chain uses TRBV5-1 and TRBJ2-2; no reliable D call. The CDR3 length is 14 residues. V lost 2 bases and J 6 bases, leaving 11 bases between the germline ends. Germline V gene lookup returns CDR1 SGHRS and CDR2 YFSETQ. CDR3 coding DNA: TGCGCCAGCAGCTTACTTTCAGGTCCCGGGGAGCTGTTTTTT. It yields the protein CASSLLSGPGELFF.

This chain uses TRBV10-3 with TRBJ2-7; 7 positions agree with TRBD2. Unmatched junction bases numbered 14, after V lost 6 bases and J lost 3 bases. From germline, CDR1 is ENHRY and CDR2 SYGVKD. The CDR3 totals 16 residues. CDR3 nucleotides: TGTGCCATCAGCCCAGCGGGGCAGAAGGGTAGCTACGAGCAGTACTTC. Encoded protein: CAISPAGQKGSYEQYF.

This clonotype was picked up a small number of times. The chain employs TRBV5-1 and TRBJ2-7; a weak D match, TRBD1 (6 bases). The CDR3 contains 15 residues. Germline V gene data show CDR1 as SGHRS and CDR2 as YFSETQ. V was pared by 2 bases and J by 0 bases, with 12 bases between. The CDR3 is CASSFDGTLSYEQYF. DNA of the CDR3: TGCGCCAGCAGCTTCGACGGGACACTCTCCTACGAGCAGTACTTC.

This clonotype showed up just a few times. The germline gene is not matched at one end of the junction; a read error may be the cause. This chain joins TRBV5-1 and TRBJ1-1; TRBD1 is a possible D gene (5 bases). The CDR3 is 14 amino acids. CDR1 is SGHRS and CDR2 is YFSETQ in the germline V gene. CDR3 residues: CAGSRGQGETEAFF. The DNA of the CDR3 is TGCGCCGGCAGTAGAGGGCAGGGAGAGACTGAAGCTTTCTTT.

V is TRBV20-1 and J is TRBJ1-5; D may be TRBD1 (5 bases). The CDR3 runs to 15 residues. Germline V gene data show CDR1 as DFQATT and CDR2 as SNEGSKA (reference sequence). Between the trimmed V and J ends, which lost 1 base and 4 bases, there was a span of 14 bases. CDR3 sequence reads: CSARVLSGGNQPQHF. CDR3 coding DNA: TGCAGTGCTAGAGTTTTATCGGGGGGTAATCAGCCCCAGCATTTT.

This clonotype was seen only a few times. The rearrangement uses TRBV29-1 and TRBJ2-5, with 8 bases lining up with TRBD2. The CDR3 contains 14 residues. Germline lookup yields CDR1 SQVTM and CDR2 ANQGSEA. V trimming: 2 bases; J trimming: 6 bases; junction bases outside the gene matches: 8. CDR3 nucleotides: TGCAGCGTTGAAAGGAGGGGCGGGAGGCAGACCCAGTACTTC. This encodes CSVERRGGRQTQYF.

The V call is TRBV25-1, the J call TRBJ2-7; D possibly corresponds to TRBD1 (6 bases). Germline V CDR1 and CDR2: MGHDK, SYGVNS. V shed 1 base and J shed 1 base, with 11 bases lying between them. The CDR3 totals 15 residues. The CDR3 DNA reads TGTGCCAGCAGTGAATCGAGTACAGGGTCCTACGAGCAGTACTTC. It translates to CASSESSTGSYEQYF.

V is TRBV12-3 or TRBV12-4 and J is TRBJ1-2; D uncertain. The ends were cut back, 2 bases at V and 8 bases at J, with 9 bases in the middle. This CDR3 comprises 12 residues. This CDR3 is CASSLSVGGYTF. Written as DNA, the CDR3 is TGTGCCAGCAGTTTATCGGTGGGCGGCTACACCTTC.

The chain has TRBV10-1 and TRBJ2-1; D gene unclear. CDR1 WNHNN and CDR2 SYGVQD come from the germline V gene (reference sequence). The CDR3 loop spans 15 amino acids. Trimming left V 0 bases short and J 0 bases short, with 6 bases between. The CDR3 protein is CASSESQSSYNEQFF. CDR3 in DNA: TGCGCCAGCAGTGAGTCCCAAAGCTCCTACAATGAGCAGTTCTTC.

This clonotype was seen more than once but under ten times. DNA of the CDR3: TGTGCCAGCAGTTACTCGTCCGAGACTAGCGGGAGGGCGGATGAGCAGTTCTTC. Translating it yields CASSYSSETSGRADEQFF. The chain carries TRBV6-5 and TRBJ2-1; 14 bases align to TRBD2. CDR1 and CDR2 from the germline V gene are MNHEY and SVGAGI. The CDR3 has 18 residues. V lost 0 bases to trimming and J lost 8 bases; unmatched junction nucleotides: 9.

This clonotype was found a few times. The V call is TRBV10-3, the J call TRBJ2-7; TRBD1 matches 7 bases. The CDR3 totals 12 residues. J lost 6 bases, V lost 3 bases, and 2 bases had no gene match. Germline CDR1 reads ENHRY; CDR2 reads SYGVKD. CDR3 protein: CAISDGTAEQYF. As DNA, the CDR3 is TGTGCCATCAGTGATGGGACAGCCGAGCAGTACTTC.

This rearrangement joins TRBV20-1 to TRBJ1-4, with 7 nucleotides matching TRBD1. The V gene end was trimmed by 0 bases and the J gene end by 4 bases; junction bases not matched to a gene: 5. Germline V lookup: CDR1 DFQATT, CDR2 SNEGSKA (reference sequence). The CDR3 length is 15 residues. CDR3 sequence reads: CSARDRDSLNEKLFF. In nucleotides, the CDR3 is TGCAGTGCTAGAGACCGGGACAGCCTTAATGAAAAACTGTTTTTT.

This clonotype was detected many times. CDR3 coding DNA: TGTGCCAGCAGCCTTGACAGGGGAACCGGGGAGCTGTTTTTT. Residues: CASSLDRGTGELFF. The V gene is TRBV7-7, the J gene TRBJ2-2; TRBD1 aligns across 8 bases. The CDR3 extends over 14 amino acids. Germline V gene lookup returns CDR1 SSHAT and CDR2 FNYEAQ (reference sequence). J gave up 5 bases and V 5 bases, and 4 bases lay outside the gene matches.